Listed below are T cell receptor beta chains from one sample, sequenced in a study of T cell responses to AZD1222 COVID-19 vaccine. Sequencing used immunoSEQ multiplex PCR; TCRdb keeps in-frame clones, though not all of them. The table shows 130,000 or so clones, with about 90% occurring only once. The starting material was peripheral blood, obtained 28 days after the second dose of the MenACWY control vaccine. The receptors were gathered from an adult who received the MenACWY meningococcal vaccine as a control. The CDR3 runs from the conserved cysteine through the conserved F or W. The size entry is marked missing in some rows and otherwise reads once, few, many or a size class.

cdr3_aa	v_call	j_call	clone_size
CASTRGARGAQETQYF	TRBV28	TRBJ2-5	NA
CASSSVVGQHYGYTF	TRBV5-1	TRBJ1-2	few
CASRVGTNYGYTF	TRBV6-5	TRBJ1-2	many
CASSVIQGTSGYTF	TRBV7-9	TRBJ1-2	NA
CASSQDLRKAAGELFF	TRBV3-1/TRBV3-2	TRBJ2-2	NA
CASSPGGGWNYGYTF	TRBV5-1	TRBJ1-2	NA
CASSLGKGVYQPQHF	TRBV28	TRBJ1-5	once
CASSLLVPVQGQTGYTF	TRBV7-2	TRBJ1-2	NA
CASSLALRGRSQETQYF	TRBV7-2	TRBJ2-5	NA
CASNRELAGYNEQFF	TRBV5-1	TRBJ2-1	NA
CASSLSTGTSGYNEQFF	TRBV28	TRBJ2-1	NA
CASSVDLASDTQYF	TRBV9	TRBJ2-3	NA
CASSYTGGQDTGELFF	TRBV6-5	TRBJ2-2	NA
CASSQAGREQYF	TRBV4-3	TRBJ2-7	NA
CASSRQGPSYEQYF	TRBV6-2/TRBV6-3	TRBJ2-7	NA
CASGRSNTEAFF	TRBV14	TRBJ1-1	NA
CATSALGETQYF	TRBV24-1	TRBJ2-5	NA
CASSSQQGADGYTF	TRBV11-2	TRBJ1-2	NA
CASSATGTAAYNSPLHF	TRBV9	TRBJ1-6	NA
CASSYSRTGSNEQYF	TRBV6-2/TRBV6-3	TRBJ2-7	NA